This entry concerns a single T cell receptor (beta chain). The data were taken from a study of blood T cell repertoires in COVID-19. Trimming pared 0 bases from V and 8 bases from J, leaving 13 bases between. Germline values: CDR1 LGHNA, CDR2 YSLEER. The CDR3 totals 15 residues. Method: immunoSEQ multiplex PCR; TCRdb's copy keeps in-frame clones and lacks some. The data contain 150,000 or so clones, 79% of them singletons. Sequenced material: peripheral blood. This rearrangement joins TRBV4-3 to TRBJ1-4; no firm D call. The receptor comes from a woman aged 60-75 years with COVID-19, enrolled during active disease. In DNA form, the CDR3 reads TGCGCCAGCAGCCAAGATCTCGGCAGGTGGGAAAAACTGTTTTTT. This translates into CASSQDLGRWEKLFF.